This TCR beta chain came from a study of graft-versus-host responses after intestinal transplantation (dated by TCRdb to 2020 to 2023). As for the study more broadly: The transplants that recipients got were multivisceral, liver-intestinal, or isolated intestinal. Donor T cell macrochimerism was defined as a peak of at least 4% donor T cells among recipient peripheral blood mononuclear cells. Every recipient was given anti-thymocyte globulin induction, followed by about three years of maintenance tacrolimus and steroids. Alloreactive clones were identified by sequencing pre-transplant mixed lymphocyte reaction products and comparing them with unstimulated pre-transplant donor and recipient T cells. Of the 20 to 25 intestinal transplant recipients enrolled in the cohort, one of whom was a retransplant, a few patients without pretransplant specimens were excluded. Instead of going to the commercial service, samples from three later patients were sequenced in-house on an Illumina MiSeq and processed with MiXCR. Graft-versus-host and host-versus-graft alloreactive T cell clones were tracked in the graft, circulation and bone marrow after intestinal transplantation using bulk TCR-beta CDR3 sequencing.

The time point label corresponds to: cells obtained before transplantation from donor or recipient. CD3+CD4+ and CD3+CD8+ populations were FACS-sorted from unstimulated pre-transplant donor and recipient cells taken from spleen or lymph nodes. Library generation was performed with the immunoSEQ multiplex PCR assay. For most patients, genomic DNA was isolated with the Qiagen DNeasy Blood and Tissue Kit and shipped frozen to Adaptive Biotechnologies for TCR sequencing. Adaptive Biotechnologies carried out high-throughput TCR-beta CDR3 sequencing of genomic DNA for most patients. Turning to the authors' computational methods: Adaptive's ImmunoSEQ software supplied the TCR sequencing data for around 17 patients, while MiXCR and VDJtools were used to process a few other patients. To correct CD4 versus CD8 sorting errors, sequences present in both subsets at a frequency ratio below 5:1 were removed. Because the origin of CDR3 nucleotide sequences shared between donor and recipient could not be assigned, those sequences were removed. To count as alloreactive, a clone needed at least 2-fold expansion over unstimulated cells and a minimum CFSE-low frequency of 0.002% (template counts) or 0.001% (read counts). Mappable clones were those detected in sequenced pre-transplant spleen, lymph node, or MLR CFSE-low populations of the donor or recipient. The cumulative frequency of alloreactive clones was calculated as a percentage of all sequences, weighted by copy number. As stored in TCRdb, this immuneACCESS dataset retains in-frame rearrangements with V and J assigned. A fraction of the clones does not appear; measured against another copy, unresolved V genes explain less than half of the discrepancy, and the remainder lacks a known reason. The V and J calls and the clone size are those of that table, but D and trimming were determined from the DNA. This sample holds over 45,000 clones; 85% to 95% were observed only once. Together, the top ten hold 0.38% of the sample.

The paper as a whole reports these results and caveats: Peak levels of circulating GvH clones were associated with declines in HvG clones early after transplant. Conclusions were limited by the relatively low number and heterogeneity of intestinal transplant patients. GvH clones were detected in recipient bone marrow, and some of these GvH clones were observed earlier in ileal mucosa or blood, consistent with an intestinal mucosal origin. In the allografts of patients with donor T cell macrochimerism, GvH to HvG T cell clonal ratios were high.

On this clone: Its antigen has not been determined. The input lacks base qualities; no much larger clone sits a single base away.

The receptor was isolated from a human donor who was the organ donor for an intestinal transplant. The specimen was unstimulated CD4+ T cells sorted from spleen or lymph node cells, collected before transplant.

CDR3 sequence: CASSATGQGADNEQFF. The sequence in DNA is TGCGCCAGCAGCGCAACGGGACAGGGGGCGGACAATGAGCAGTTCTTC. The rearrangement combines TRBV5-1 with TRBJ2-1; a stretch of 12 junction bases matches TRBD1. The germline V gene gives CDR1 as SGHRS and CDR2 as YFSETQ. Its CDR3 holds 16 amino acids, cysteine through phenylalanine. The read is trimmed to its CDR3 DNA, 48 bases read in frame from base 1. V is cut back by 4 bases and J by 5 bases, with 7 bases in the junction unmatched.